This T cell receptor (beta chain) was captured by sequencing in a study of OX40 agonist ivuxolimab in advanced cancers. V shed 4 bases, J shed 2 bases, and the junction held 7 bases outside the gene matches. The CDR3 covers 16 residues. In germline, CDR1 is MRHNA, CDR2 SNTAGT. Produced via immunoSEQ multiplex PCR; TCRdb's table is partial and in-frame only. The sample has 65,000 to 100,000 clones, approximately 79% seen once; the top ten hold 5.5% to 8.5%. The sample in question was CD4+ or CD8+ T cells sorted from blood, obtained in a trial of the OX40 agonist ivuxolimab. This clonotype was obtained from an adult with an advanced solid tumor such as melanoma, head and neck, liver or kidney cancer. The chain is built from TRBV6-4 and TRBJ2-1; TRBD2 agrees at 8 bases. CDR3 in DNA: TGTGCCAGCAGTGTCCGGGCGGGAGGCCCCTACAATGAGCAGTTCTTC. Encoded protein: CASSVRAGGPYNEQFF.